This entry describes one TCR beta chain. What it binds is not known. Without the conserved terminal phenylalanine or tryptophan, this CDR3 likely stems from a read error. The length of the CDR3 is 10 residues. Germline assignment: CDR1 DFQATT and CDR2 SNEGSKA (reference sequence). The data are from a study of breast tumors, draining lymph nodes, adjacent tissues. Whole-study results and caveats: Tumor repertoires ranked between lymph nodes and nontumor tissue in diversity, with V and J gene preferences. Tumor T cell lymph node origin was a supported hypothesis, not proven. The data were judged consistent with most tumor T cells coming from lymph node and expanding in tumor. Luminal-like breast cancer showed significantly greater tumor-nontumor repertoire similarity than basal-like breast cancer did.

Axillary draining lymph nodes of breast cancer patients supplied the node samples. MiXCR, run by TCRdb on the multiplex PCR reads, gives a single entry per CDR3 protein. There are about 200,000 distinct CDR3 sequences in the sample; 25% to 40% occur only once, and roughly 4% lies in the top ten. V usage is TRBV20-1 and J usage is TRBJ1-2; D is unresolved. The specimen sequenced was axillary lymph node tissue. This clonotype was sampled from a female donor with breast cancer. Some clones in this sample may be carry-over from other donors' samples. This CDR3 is CSAPNYGYTS. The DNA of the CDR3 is TGCAGTGCTCCTAATTATGGCTACACCTCC.